A selection of T cell receptor beta chains follows, all from one sample in a study of tumour-infiltrating T cells in Burkitt lymphoma. Measured with immunoSEQ multiplex PCR; TCRdb has only the in-frame clones, and not every one. Among around 50,000 clones listed, around a third were seen once. The specimen sequenced was tumor tissue. The receptor source for this set is a human donor with Burkitt lymphoma. The CDR3 runs from the conserved cysteine through the conserved F or W. A D gene is named only where the DNA matches it firmly. Size is stated for part of the rows, as once, few or many counts, or as a class when the clone is expanded.

cdr3_nt: TGTGCCAGCAGTTGGTATAATTCACCCCTCCACTTT
cdr3_aa: CASSWYNSPLHF
v_call: TRBV27
j_call: TRBJ1-6
clone_size: .
d_call: .

cdr3_nt: TGTGCCAGCAGTCAAACGTCCAGGGTTCTTCATGGCTACACCTTC
cdr3_aa: CASSQTSRVLHGYTF
v_call: TRBV6-6
j_call: TRBJ1-2
clone_size: few
d_call: .

cdr3_nt: TGTGCCAGCAGCTTGAGCGGGGAAACAGAGACCCAGTACTTC
cdr3_aa: CASSLSGETETQYF
v_call: TRBV5-4
j_call: TRBJ2-5
clone_size: .
d_call: TRBD2

cdr3_nt: TGTGCCAGCAGCCGGGACAGGGGGCCGTACGAGCAGTACTTC
cdr3_aa: CASSRDRGPYEQYF
v_call: TRBV7-8
j_call: TRBJ2-7
clone_size: .
d_call: TRBD1

cdr3_nt: TGTGCCAGCAGCTGGGACAGGGGGCTGGTCACCGGGGAGCTGTTTTTT
cdr3_aa: CASSWDRGLVTGELFF
v_call: TRBV7-6
j_call: TRBJ2-2
clone_size: .
d_call: TRBD1

cdr3_nt: TGTGCCAGCAGCTCCTCGGGCCACTATGGCTACACCTTC
cdr3_aa: CASSSSGHYGYTF
v_call: TRBV7-2
j_call: TRBJ1-2
clone_size: .
d_call: .

cdr3_nt: TGTGCCAGCAGAACCGGGACAGGGGGCAGGAGCTATGGCTACACCTTC
cdr3_aa: CASRTGTGGRSYGYTF
v_call: TRBV28
j_call: TRBJ1-2
clone_size: .
d_call: TRBD1

cdr3_nt: TGCAGCGTGGGGGGGTTTGGTGAAAAACTGTTTTTT
cdr3_aa: CSVGGFGEKLFF
v_call: TRBV29-1
j_call: TRBJ1-4
clone_size: few
d_call: .

cdr3_nt: TGTGCCATCAGAGAGGGAGGCGGCAGGGAAGGCCTTGGCTACACCTTC
cdr3_aa: CAIREGGGREGLGYTF
v_call: TRBV10-3
j_call: TRBJ1-2
clone_size: few
d_call: .

cdr3_nt: TGTGCCAGCAGCCACCTTCTTGGGGGGACTGAAGCTTTCTTT
cdr3_aa: CASSHLLGGTEAFF
v_call: TRBV7-8
j_call: TRBJ1-1
clone_size: few
d_call: .

cdr3_nt: TGCGCCAGCAGCCGGGGAGGGGCCACAGATACGCAGTATTTT
cdr3_aa: CASSRGGATDTQYF
v_call: TRBV5-1
j_call: TRBJ2-3
clone_size: .
d_call: TRBD2

cdr3_nt: TGTGCCAGCAGCGCAGATTTCTCTGGAAACACCATATATTTT
cdr3_aa: CASSADFSGNTIYF
v_call: TRBV9
j_call: TRBJ1-3
clone_size: .
d_call: .

cdr3_nt: TGCGCCAGCAGCCCCGGACTAGCGGGGGCTCGGTACCAAGAGACCCAGTACTTC
cdr3_aa: CASSPGLAGARYQETQYF
v_call: TRBV5-1
j_call: TRBJ2-5
clone_size: .
d_call: TRBD2

cdr3_nt: TGTGCCAGCTCAGACAGGGACAGACTCCTCGGCGAAAAACTGTTTTTT
cdr3_aa: CASSDRDRLLGEKLFF
v_call: TRBV28
j_call: TRBJ1-4
clone_size: .
d_call: TRBD1

cdr3_nt: TGTGCCAGCAGTTTACCAGGTACCGGGGAGCTGTTTTTT
cdr3_aa: CASSLPGTGELFF
v_call: TRBV28
j_call: TRBJ2-2
clone_size: .
d_call: .

cdr3_nt: TGTGCCAGCAGGAGGGGGGGCACTGAAGCTTTCTTT
cdr3_aa: CASRRGGTEAFF
v_call: TRBV6-5
j_call: TRBJ1-1
clone_size: .
d_call: .

cdr3_nt: TGTGCCAGCAGCTGGAGGGATCCCGGCTACGAGCAGTACTTC
cdr3_aa: CASSWRDPGYEQYF
v_call: TRBV7-2
j_call: TRBJ2-7
clone_size: few
d_call: .

cdr3_nt: TGCGCCAGCAGCCCGTCCCCGGGGGATACGCAGTATTTT
cdr3_aa: CASSPSPGDTQYF
v_call: TRBV5-1
j_call: TRBJ2-3
clone_size: .
d_call: .

cdr3_nt: TGTGCCAGCAGCCAGCAGAATCAGCCCCAGCATTTT
cdr3_aa: CASSQQNQPQHF
v_call: TRBV7-9
j_call: TRBJ1-5
clone_size: few
d_call: .

cdr3_nt: TGTGCCAGCAGCTTCATTGGCAATGAGCAGTTCTTC
cdr3_aa: CASSFIGNEQFF
v_call: TRBV7-8
j_call: TRBJ2-1
clone_size: few
d_call: .

cdr3_nt: TGTGCCAGCAGCGCGGGCCCGGGACAGGGGTACAATGAGCAGTTCTTC
cdr3_aa: CASSAGPGQGYNEQFF
v_call: TRBV7-6
j_call: TRBJ2-1
clone_size: .
d_call: TRBD1

cdr3_nt: TGCGCCAGCAGCTTGGCCGAGGGGGTCCCCGTCTCTGGAAACACCATATATTTT
cdr3_aa: CASSLAEGVPVSGNTIYF
v_call: TRBV5-1
j_call: TRBJ1-3
clone_size: few
d_call: .

cdr3_nt: TGTGCCAGCAGCTTAGAGGGGGGCTACACCTTC
cdr3_aa: CASSLEGGYTF
v_call: TRBV11-2
j_call: TRBJ1-2
clone_size: .
d_call: .

cdr3_nt: TGTGCCTGGAGTGTGAGCTCTGGAAACACCATATATTTT
cdr3_aa: CAWSVSSGNTIYF
v_call: TRBV30
j_call: TRBJ1-3
clone_size: few
d_call: .

cdr3_nt: TGCGCCAGCAGCCCGAGACAGGGGGGAAACACCATATATTTT
cdr3_aa: CASSPRQGGNTIYF
v_call: TRBV5-1
j_call: TRBJ1-3
clone_size: .
d_call: TRBD1

cdr3_nt: TGCGCCAGCAGCCGTAGTACAGAGACCCAGTACTTC
cdr3_aa: CASSRSTETQYF
v_call: TRBV4-1
j_call: TRBJ2-5
clone_size: few
d_call: .

cdr3_nt: TGTGCCACCAGCAGAGTCCGAGGGACGGCTAATGAAAAACTGTTTTTT
cdr3_aa: CATSRVRGTANEKLFF
v_call: TRBV15
j_call: TRBJ1-4
clone_size: few
d_call: .